These T cell receptor beta chains were read from a single sample in a study of shared clonotypes between healthy human individuals. Data came from immunoSEQ multiplex PCR; TCRdb stores just in-frame clones and leaves some out. Of about 2.4 million clones in the sample, under 95% were seen once. Input material: naive CD4+ T cells from PBMCs. Every receptor here comes from a man younger than 30 in good health. Some clones in this sample may be carry-over from other donors' samples. CDR3s include the opening cysteine and the closing phenylalanine or tryptophan. The D gene is left open where the match is weak.

>TRBV5-1|TRBJ2-7|TRBD2
CASSSRPGLASEQYF
>TRBV5-1|TRBJ2-7|TRBD2
CASSLRTSGRKEQYF
>TRBV6-6|TRBJ1-4|.
CASSYVQGGEKLFF
>TRBV18|TRBJ2-5|.
CASSPPDKGPQETQYF
>TRBV5-4|TRBJ2-5|.
CASSLPQNQETQYF
>TRBV11-2|TRBJ2-1|.
CASSLASGFQFF
>TRBV4-1|TRBJ1-2|.
CASSHRTGVGYTF
>TRBV4-1|TRBJ1-5|.
CASSQGRGAHQPQHF
>TRBV4-3|TRBJ2-5|.
CASSHSEETQYF
>TRBV4-1|TRBJ2-1|TRBD2
CATQAGLAGPSSYNEQFF
>TRBV28|TRBJ2-4|TRBD1
CASSSQGARTKNIQYF
>TRBV18|TRBJ2-1|.
CASSLSVSGYNEQFF
>TRBV5-1|TRBJ2-2|TRBD2
CASSLSQTSGSLNTGELFF
>TRBV28|TRBJ1-3|TRBD1
CASSLYRTGVRDTIYF
>TRBV2|TRBJ2-1|.
CASSEGRLTLGQFF
>TRBV7-3|TRBJ2-5|TRBD1
CASSRGQGQETQYF
>TRBV6-1|TRBJ1-2|.
CASSLQASYGYTF
>TRBV27|TRBJ2-7|TRBD1
CASSHLPGTGSYEQYF
>TRBV28|TRBJ2-3|.
CASSFYPRGAEDTQYF
>TRBV11-2|TRBJ2-7|TRBD1
CASSFRQGYYEQYF
>TRBV28|TRBJ1-4|.
CASSLFGGAREKLFF
>TRBV11-2|TRBJ2-2|.
CASSLAGRNTGELFF
>TRBV19|TRBJ2-3|.
CATNVADTQYF
>TRBV5-8|TRBJ2-7|.
CASSFSLEQYF
>TRBV30|TRBJ2-1|TRBD1
CAWQEGQGHNEQFF
>TRBV7-2|TRBJ2-3|.
CASSLARGVDTQYF
>TRBV10-3|TRBJ1-1|.
CAISPWGINTEAFF
>TRBV7-9|TRBJ2-7|.
CASSLVGNYEQYF
>TRBV7-8|TRBJ2-6|.
CASSLQPGANVLTF